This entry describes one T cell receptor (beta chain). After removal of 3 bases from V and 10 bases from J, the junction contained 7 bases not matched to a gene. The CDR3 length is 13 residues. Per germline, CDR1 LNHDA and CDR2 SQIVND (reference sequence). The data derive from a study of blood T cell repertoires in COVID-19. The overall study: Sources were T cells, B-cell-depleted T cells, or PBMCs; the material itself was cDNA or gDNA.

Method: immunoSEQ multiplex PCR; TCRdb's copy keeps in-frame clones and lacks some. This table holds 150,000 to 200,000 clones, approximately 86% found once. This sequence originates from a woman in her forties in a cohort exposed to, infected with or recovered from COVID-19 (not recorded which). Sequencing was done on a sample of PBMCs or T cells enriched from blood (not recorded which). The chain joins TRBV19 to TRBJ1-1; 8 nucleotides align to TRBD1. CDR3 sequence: CASSMGRGQRAFF. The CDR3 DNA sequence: TGTGCCAGTAGTATGGGCAGGGGGCAACGAGCTTTCTTT.